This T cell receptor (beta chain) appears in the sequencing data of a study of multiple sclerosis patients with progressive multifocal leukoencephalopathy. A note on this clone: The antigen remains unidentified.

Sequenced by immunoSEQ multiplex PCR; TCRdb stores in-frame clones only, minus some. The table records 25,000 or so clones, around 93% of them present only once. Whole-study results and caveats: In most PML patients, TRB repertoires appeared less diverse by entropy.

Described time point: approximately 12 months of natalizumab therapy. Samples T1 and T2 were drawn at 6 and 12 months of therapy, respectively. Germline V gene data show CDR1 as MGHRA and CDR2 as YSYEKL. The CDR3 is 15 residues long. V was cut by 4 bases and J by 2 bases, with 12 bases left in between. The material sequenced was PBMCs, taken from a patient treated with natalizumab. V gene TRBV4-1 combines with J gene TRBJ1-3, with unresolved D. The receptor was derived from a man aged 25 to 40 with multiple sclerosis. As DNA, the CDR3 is TGCGCCAGCAGCCTACGGGGTTTGGCTGGAAACACCATATATTTT. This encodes CASSLRGLAGNTIYF.